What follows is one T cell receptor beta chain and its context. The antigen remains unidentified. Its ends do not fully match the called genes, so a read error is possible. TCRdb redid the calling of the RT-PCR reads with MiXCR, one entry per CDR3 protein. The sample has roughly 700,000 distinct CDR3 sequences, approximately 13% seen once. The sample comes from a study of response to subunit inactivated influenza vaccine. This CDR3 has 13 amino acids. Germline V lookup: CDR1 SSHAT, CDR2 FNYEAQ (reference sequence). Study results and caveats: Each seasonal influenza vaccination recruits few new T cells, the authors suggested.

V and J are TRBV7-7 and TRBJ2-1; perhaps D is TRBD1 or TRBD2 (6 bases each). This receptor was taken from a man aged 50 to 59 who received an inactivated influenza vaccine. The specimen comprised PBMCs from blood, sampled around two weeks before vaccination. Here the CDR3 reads CASSLEAGGPWIF. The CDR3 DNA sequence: TGTGCTAGCAGCTTAGAGGCCGGGGGCCCCTGGATCTTC.